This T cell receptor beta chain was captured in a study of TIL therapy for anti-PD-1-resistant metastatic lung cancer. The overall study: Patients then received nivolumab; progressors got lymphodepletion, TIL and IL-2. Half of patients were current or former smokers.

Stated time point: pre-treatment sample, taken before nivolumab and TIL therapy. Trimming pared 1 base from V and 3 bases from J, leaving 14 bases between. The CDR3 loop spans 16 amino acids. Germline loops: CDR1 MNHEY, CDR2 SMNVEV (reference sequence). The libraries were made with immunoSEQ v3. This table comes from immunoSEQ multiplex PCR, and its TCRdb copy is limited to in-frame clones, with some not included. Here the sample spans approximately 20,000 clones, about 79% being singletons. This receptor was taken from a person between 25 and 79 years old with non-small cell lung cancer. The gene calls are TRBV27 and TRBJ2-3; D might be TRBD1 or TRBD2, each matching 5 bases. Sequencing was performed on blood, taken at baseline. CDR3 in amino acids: CASSLFMGPPTDTQYF. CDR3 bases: TGTGCCAGCAGTTTATTTATGGGACCGCCGACAGATACGCAGTATTTT.